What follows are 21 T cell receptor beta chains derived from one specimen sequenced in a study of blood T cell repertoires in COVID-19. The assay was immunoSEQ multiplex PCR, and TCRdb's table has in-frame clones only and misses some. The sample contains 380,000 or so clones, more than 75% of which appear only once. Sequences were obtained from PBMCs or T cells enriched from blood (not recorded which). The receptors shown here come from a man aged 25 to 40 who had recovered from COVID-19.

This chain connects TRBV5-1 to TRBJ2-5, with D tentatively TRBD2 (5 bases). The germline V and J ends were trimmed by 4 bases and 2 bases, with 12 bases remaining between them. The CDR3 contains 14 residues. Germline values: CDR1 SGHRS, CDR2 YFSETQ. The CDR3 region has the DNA TGCGCCAGCAGCCCTCCTAGCCAGCAAGAGACCCAGTACTTC. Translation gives CASSPPSQQETQYF. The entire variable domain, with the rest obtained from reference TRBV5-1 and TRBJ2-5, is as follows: KAGVTQTPRYLIKTRGQQVTLSCSPISGHRSVSWYQQTPGQGLQFLFEYFSETQRNKGNFPGRFSGRQFSNSRSEMNVSTLELGDSALYLCASSPPSQQETQYFGPGTRLLVL.

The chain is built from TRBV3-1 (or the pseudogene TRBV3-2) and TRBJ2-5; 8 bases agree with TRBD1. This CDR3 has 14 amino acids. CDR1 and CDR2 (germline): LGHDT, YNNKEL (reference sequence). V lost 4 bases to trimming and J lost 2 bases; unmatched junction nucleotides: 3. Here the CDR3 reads CASSRTGRQETQYF. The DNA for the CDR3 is TGTGCCAGCAGCCGGACAGGGAGGCAAGAGACCCAGTACTTC.

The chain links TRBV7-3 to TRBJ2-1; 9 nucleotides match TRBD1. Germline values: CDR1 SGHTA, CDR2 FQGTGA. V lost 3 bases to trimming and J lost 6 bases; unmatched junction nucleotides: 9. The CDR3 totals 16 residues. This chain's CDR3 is CASSFSTGGIANEQFF. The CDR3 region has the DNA TGTGCCAGCAGCTTTTCGACAGGGGGGATAGCCAATGAGCAGTTCTTC.

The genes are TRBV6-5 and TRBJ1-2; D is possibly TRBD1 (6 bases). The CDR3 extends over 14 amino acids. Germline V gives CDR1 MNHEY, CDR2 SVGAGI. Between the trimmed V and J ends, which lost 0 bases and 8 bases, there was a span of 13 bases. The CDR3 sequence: CASSYSTRGQGYTF. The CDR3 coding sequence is TGTGCCAGCAGTTACTCGACGCGGGGGCAAGGCTACACCTTC.

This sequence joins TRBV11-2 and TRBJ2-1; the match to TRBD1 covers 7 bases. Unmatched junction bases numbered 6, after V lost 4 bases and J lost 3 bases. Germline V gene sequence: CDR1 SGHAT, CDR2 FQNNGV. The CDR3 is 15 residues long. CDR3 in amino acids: CASSSRRDSYNEQFF. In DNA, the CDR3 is TGTGCCAGCAGCTCGCGCCGGGACAGCTACAATGAGCAGTTCTTC.

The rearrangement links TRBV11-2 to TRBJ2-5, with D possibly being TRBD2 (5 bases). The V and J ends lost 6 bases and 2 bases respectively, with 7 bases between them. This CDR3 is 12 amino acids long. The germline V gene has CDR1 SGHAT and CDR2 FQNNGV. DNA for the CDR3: TGTGCCAGCAGGGGCGGGCAAGAGACCCAGTACTTC. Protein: CASRGGQETQYF.

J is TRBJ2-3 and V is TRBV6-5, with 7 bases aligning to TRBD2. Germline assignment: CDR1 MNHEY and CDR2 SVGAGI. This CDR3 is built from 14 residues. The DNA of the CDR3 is TGTGCGACACGACTAGCCCTGAGCACAGATACGCAGTATTTT. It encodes CATRLALSTDTQYF.

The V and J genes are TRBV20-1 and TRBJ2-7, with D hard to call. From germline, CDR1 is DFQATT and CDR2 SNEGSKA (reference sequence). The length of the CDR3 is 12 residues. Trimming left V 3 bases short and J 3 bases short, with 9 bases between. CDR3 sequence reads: CSASSESYEQYF. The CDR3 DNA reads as TGCAGTGCTAGTTCCGAGAGCTACGAGCAGTACTTC.

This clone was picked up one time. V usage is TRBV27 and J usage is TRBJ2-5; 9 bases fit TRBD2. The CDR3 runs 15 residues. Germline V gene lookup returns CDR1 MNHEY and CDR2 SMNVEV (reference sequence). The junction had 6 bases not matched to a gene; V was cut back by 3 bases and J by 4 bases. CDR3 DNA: TGTGCCAGCAGTTTTATAGCGGGGGTGGGAGAGACCCAGTACTTC. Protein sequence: CASSFIAGVGETQYF.

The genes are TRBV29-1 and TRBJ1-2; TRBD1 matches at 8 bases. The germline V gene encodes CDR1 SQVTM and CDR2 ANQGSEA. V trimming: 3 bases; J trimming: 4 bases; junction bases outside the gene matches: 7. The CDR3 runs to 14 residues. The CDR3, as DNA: TGCAGCGTTGAGGACAGGGAGGGAATCTATGGCTACACCTTC. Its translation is CSVEDREGIYGYTF.

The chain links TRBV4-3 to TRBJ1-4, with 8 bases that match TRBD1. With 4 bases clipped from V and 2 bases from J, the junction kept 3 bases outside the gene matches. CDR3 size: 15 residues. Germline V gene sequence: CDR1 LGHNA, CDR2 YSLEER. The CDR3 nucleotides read TGCGCCAGCAGCCTGGGGACAGGCACTAATGAAAAACTGTTTTTT. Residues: CASSLGTGTNEKLFF.

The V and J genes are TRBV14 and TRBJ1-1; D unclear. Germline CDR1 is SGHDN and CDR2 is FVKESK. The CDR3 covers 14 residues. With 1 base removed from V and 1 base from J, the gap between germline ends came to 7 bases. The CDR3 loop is CASSQVARNTEAFF. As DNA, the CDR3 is TGTGCCAGCAGCCAAGTGGCACGGAACACTGAAGCTTTCTTT.

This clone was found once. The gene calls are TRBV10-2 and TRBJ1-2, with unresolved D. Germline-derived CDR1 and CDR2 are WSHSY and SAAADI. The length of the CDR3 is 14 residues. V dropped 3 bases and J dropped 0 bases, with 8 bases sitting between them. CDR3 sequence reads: CASSDYSSNYGYTF. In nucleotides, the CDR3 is TGCGCCAGCAGTGACTACAGCTCTAACTATGGCTACACCTTC.

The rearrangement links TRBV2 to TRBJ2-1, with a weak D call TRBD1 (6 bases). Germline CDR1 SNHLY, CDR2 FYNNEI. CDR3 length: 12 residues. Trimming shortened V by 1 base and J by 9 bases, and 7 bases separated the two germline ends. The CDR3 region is CASSEEGGEQFF. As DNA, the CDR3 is TGTGCCAGCAGTGAAGAAGGGGGTGAGCAGTTCTTC.

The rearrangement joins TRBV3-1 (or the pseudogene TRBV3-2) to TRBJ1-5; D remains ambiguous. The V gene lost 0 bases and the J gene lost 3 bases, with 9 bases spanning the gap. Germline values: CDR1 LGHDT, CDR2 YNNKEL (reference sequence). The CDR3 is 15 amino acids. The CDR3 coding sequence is TGTGCCAGCAGCCAAGATCTAGTGCCCAATCAGCCCCAGCATTTT. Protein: CASSQDLVPNQPQHF.

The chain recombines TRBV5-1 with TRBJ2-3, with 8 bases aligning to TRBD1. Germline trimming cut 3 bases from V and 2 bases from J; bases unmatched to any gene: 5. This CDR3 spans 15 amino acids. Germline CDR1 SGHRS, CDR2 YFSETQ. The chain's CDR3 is CASSSGQGFTDTQYF. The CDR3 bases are TGCGCCAGCAGCTCTGGACAGGGCTTCACAGATACGCAGTATTTT.

This CDR3 is CASSGRGLALSYNEQFF. In DNA, the CDR3 is TGTGCCAGCAGCGGCCGAGGACTAGCGCTCTCCTACAATGAGCAGTTCTTC. The chain links TRBV9 to TRBJ2-1; TRBD2 aligns across 9 bases. The CDR3 extends over 17 amino acids. Germline loops: CDR1 SGDLS, CDR2 YYNGEE. Losses at the gene ends were 3 bases for V and 0 bases for J; bases not matched to a gene: 7. The variable domain in full, completed from reference TRBV9 and TRBJ2-1, reads DSGVTQTPKHLITATGQRVTLRCSPRSGDLSVYWYQQSLDQGLQFLIQYYNGEERAKGNILERFSAQQFPDLHSELNLSSLELGDSALYFCASSGRGLALSYNEQFFGPGTRLTVL.

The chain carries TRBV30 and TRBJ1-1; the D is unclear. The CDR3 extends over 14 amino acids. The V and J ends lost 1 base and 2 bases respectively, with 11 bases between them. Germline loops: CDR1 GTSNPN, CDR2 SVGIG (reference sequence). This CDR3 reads CAWSGLASNTEAFF. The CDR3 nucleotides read TGTGCCTGGAGTGGGTTGGCCTCCAACACTGAAGCTTTCTTT.

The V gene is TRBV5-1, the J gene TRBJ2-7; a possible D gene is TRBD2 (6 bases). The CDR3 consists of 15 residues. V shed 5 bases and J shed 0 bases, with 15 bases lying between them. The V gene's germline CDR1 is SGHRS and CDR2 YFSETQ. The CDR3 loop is CASSGVGGSSYEQYF. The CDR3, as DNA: TGCGCCAGCAGTGGTGTGGGGGGTAGCTCCTACGAGCAGTACTTC. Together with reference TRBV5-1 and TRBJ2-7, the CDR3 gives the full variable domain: KAGVTQTPRYLIKTRGQQVTLSCSPISGHRSVSWYQQTPGQGLQFLFEYFSETQRNKGNFPGRFSGRQFSNSRSEMNVSTLELGDSALYLCASSGVGGSSYEQYFGPGTRLTVT.

The CDR3 DNA follows: TGCGCCAGCAGCGTGACAGGGGGGATAGGTGAGCAGTTCTTC. It encodes CASSVTGGIGEQFF. The chain carries TRBV5-1 and TRBJ2-1, with 9 bases identical to TRBD1. V trimming: 4 bases; J trimming: 9 bases; junction bases outside the gene matches: 8. The V gene's germline CDR1 is SGHRS and CDR2 YFSETQ. The CDR3 spans 14 residues.

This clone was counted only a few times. In DNA, the CDR3 is TGTGCCAGCAGCCCCAGGCACTCGGGAGATTCACCCCTCCACTTT. This sequence encodes CASSPRHSGDSPLHF. The chain employs TRBV27 and TRBJ1-6; D gene ambiguous. The length of the CDR3 is 15 residues. The germline V and J ends were trimmed by 6 bases and 8 bases, with 17 bases remaining between them. Germline assignment: CDR1 MNHEY and CDR2 SMNVEV (reference sequence).